Below, 18 T cell receptor beta chains from the same sample are listed, as sequenced in a study of cytomegalovirus exposure and HLA in healthy donors. Both 60 Vbeta primers and 13 Jbeta primers went into the PCR. Sequencing used immunoSEQ multiplex PCR; TCRdb keeps in-frame clones, though not all of them. The data show some 250,000 clones, with about 81% seen just once and 4.5% to 6% held by the top ten. The sample was PBMCs. The receptors stem from a woman between 35 and 50 years old in good health and CMV-seropositive.

The chain is built from TRBV30 and TRBJ1-2, with 10 bases fitting TRBD1. V was clipped by 1 base and J by 10 bases; unmatched bases: 6. The CDR3 runs 13 residues. Germline CDR1 and CDR2: GTSNPN and SVGIG (reference sequence). CDR3 region: CAWSGQGARVYTF. CDR3 nucleotide sequence: TGTGCCTGGAGTGGACAGGGGGCGCGTGTCTACACCTTC.

Notes on this clone: A junction boundary mismatches the germline segment, possibly from a read error. Other nucleotide sequences from this sample produce the same CDR3. The CDR3 DNA is TGCGCCAGCAGCTCATCTCAGGGTAATAATTCCCCCCTCCACTTT. It yields the protein CASSSSQGNNSPLHF. The J gene is TRBJ1-6, the V gene TRBV5-1, with a possible D match to TRBD1 (5 bases). CDR1 and CDR2 from the germline V gene are SGHRS and YFSETQ. The length of the CDR3 is 15 residues.

The rearrangement uses TRBV5-1 and TRBJ1-4; D is undetermined. This CDR3 has 14 residues. Germline CDR1 reads SGHRS; CDR2 reads YFSETQ. The V and J ends lost 3 bases and 8 bases respectively, with 14 bases between them. The CDR3 is CASSSGNRREKLFF. CDR3 bases: TGCGCCAGCAGCTCCGGGAACCGACGGGAAAAACTGTTTTTT.

This sequence joins TRBV11-3 and TRBJ2-7; 7 nucleotides line up with TRBD1. Trimming took 0 bases from V and 2 from J; bases not matched to a gene: 1. Germline V lookup: CDR1 SGHNT, CDR2 YENEEA. The length of the CDR3 is 14 residues. CDR3 region: CASSLEGTAYEQYF. In nucleotides, the CDR3 is TGTGCCAGCAGCTTAGAAGGGACAGCCTACGAGCAGTACTTC.

The chain combines TRBV19 with TRBJ1-2, with TRBD1 as a possible D gene (5 bases). CDR3 size: 14 residues. The germline V and J ends were trimmed by 1 base and 0 bases, with 6 bases remaining between them. Germline CDR1 LNHDA, CDR2 SQIVND (reference sequence). CDR3 sequence reads: CASSIVGANYGYTF. For the CDR3, the DNA is TGTGCCAGTAGTATAGTAGGGGCTAACTATGGCTACACCTTC.

This chain joins TRBV6-6 and TRBJ2-3, with TRBD2 identical over 7 bases. The CDR3 length is 16 residues. In germline, CDR1 is MNHNY, CDR2 SVGAGI (reference sequence). V shed 1 base, J shed 6 bases, and the junction held 10 bases outside the gene matches. CDR3 protein: CASSYWSGRVADTQYF. In DNA form, the CDR3 reads TGTGCCAGCAGTTACTGGTCGGGGAGGGTCGCGGATACGCAGTATTTT.

This chain uses TRBV29-1 with TRBJ1-3, with D hard to call. Per the germline V gene, CDR1 is SQVTM and CDR2 is ANQGSEA. The CDR3 length is 12 residues. V lost 6 bases, J lost 7 bases, and 13 bases lay in between. The DNA of the CDR3 is TGCAGCGTCTCCCGGGAGCGGAACACCATATATTTT. This encodes CSVSRERNTIYF.

This chain uses TRBV5-1 with TRBJ1-4; 7 bases are a match to TRBD1. CDR3 length: 15 residues. The germline CDR1 and CDR2 sequences are SGHRS and YFSETQ. V was clipped by 0 bases and J by 6 bases; unmatched bases: 5. Here the CDR3 DNA reads TGCGCCAGCAGCTTGGCCGTCGGGACAGATGAAAAACTGTTTTTT. It translates to CASSLAVGTDEKLFF.

V is TRBV2 and J is TRBJ2-7; 9 bases are a match to TRBD1. Per the germline V gene, CDR1 is SNHLY and CDR2 is FYNNEI. The CDR3 loop spans 16 amino acids. After removal of 0 bases from V and 2 bases from J, the junction contained 5 bases not matched to a gene. The CDR3 is CASSEAKGQGTYEQYF. The CDR3 DNA reads TGTGCCAGCAGTGAAGCGAAGGGACAGGGTACCTACGAGCAGTACTTC.

The rearrangement joins TRBV5-4 to TRBJ2-7; D gene unclear. The CDR3 is 15 amino acids. V was shortened by 4 bases and J by 5 bases, with 19 bases between the two germline ends. Germline lookup yields CDR1 SGHNT and CDR2 YYREEE (reference sequence). The CDR3 reads CASSLDVRRAHEQYF. CDR3 DNA: TGTGCCAGCAGCCTCGATGTAAGGAGAGCTCACGAGCAGTACTTC. Supplemented by reference TRBV5-4 and TRBJ2-7, the full variable domain reads ETGVTQSPTHLIKTRGQQVTLRCSSQSGHNTVSWYQQALGQGPQFIFQYYREEENGRGNFPPRFSGLQFPNYSSELNVNALELDDSALYLCASSLDVRRAHEQYFGPGTRLTVT.

In its sample, this clone was seen a few times. This chain uses TRBV12-5 with TRBJ1-2; a possible D gene is TRBD1 (5 bases). The V gene lost 5 bases and the J gene lost 4 bases, with 14 bases spanning the gap. The CDR3 runs to 14 residues. Germline V gives CDR1 LGHNT, CDR2 FRNRAP. The CDR3, as DNA: TGTGCTAGTGGTCCCTCCGGACAACTCTATGGCTACACCTTC. Its translation: CASGPSGQLYGYTF.

CDR3 bases: TGTGCCAGCAGCGAAAGGACAGCGAACTATGGCTACACCTTC. It encodes CASSERTANYGYTF. This chain joins TRBV7-2 and TRBJ1-2, with D perhaps TRBD1 (6 bases). Germline V lookup: CDR1 SGHTA, CDR2 FQGNSA. CDR3 length: 14 residues. V was trimmed by 5 bases and J by 2 bases, leaving 12 bases between them.

This clone is a singleton in its sample. The rearrangement links TRBV7-6 to TRBJ1-5; no firm D call. Germline CDR1 is SGHVS and CDR2 is FNYEAQ. With 1 base removed from V and 5 bases from J, the gap between germline ends came to 6 bases. CDR3 length equals 13 residues. The CDR3 bases are TGTGCCAGCAGCTTAGACAGTGATCAGCCCCAGCATTTT. It translates to CASSLDSDQPQHF.

The gene calls are TRBV7-9 and TRBJ1-6; the match to TRBD1 covers 9 bases. This CDR3 has 14 amino acids. Germline V gene sequence: CDR1 SEHNR, CDR2 FQNEAQ (reference sequence). The junction had 1 base not matched to a gene; V was cut back by 4 bases and J by 6 bases. CDR3 in DNA: TGTGCCAGCAGCTGGGACAGGGTTAATTCACCCCTCCACTTT. Its translation is CASSWDRVNSPLHF.

The J gene is TRBJ2-3, the V gene TRBV5-1; 14 bases match TRBD2. Looked up from germline, CDR1 is SGHRS and CDR2 is YFSETQ. Trimming took 4 bases from V and 4 from J; bases not matched to a gene: 8. This CDR3 is built from 17 residues. The CDR3 loop reads CASSPPGLAGVPDTQYF. CDR3 DNA sequence: TGCGCCAGCAGCCCACCGGGACTAGCGGGAGTACCAGATACGCAGTATTTT. The variable domain in full, completed from reference TRBV5-1 and TRBJ2-3, reads KAGVTQTPRYLIKTRGQQVTLSCSPISGHRSVSWYQQTPGQGLQFLFEYFSETQRNKGNFPGRFSGRQFSNSRSEMNVSTLELGDSALYLCASSPPGLAGVPDTQYFGPGTRLTVL.

In this sample, this clone turned up a few times. The rearrangement links TRBV4-3 to TRBJ2-2, with D hard to call. The CDR3 totals 15 residues. V lost 3 bases and J 0 bases, leaving 8 bases between the germline ends. In germline, CDR1 is LGHNA, CDR2 YSLEER. The CDR3 nucleotides read TGCGCCAGCAGCCAGGCCCTCACGAACACCGGGGAGCTGTTTTTT. Translating gives CASSQALTNTGELFF.

CDR3 sequence reads: CASSRTTTLNTEAFF. CDR3 bases: TGTGCCAGTAGTAGAACTACAACCCTGAACACTGAAGCTTTCTTT. The chain employs TRBV19 and TRBJ1-1; D call uncertain. Trimming stripped 4 bases from V and 0 bases from J, with 12 bases between. The CDR3 consists of 15 residues. Germline CDR1 LNHDA, CDR2 SQIVND (reference sequence). The entire variable domain, with the rest obtained from reference TRBV19 and TRBJ1-1, is as follows: DGGITQSPKYLFRKEGQNVTLSCEQNLNHDAMYWYRQDPGQGLRLIYYSQIVNDFQKGDIAEGYSVSREKKESFPLTVTSAQKNPTAFYLCASSRTTTLNTEAFFGQGTRLTVV.

This CDR3 is CSVVVVEETQYF. The CDR3 nucleotides read TGCAGCGTTGTGGTGGTAGAAGAGACCCAGTACTTC. The chain couples TRBV29-1 to TRBJ2-5; the D is unclear. The CDR3 is made up of 12 amino acids. Trimming left V 4 bases short and J 3 bases short, with 9 bases between. Germline V CDR1 and CDR2: SQVTM, ANQGSEA.